The 25 T cell receptor beta chains presented below share a single source sample, sequenced in a study of blood T cell repertoires in COVID-19. The data were produced by immunoSEQ multiplex PCR, yet TCRdb's version contains in-frame clones alone and is incomplete. The data hold some 350,000 clones, with 90% observed a single time. What was sequenced was peripheral blood. The receptors were gathered from a young man with active or convalescent COVID-19.

The chain joins TRBV7-2 to TRBJ2-5; D is perhaps TRBD1 (5 bases). Trimming pared 1 base from V and 1 base from J, leaving 10 bases between. Germline assignment: CDR1 SGHTA and CDR2 FQGNSA. This CDR3 region has 15 residues. The CDR3 DNA reads as TGTGCCAGCAGCTTAGATTTCCAGGGCCAAGAGACCCAGTACTTC. It is translated as CASSLDFQGQETQYF.

The chain joins TRBV6-5 to TRBJ2-1, with 7 bases aligning to TRBD1. The CDR3 has 15 amino acids. CDR1 and CDR2 (germline): MNHEY, SVGAGI. Losses at the gene ends were 8 bases for V and 2 bases for J; bases not matched to a gene: 9. This CDR3 is CASSLETGTYNEQFF. Written as DNA, the CDR3 is TGTGCCAGCTCTCTCGAGACAGGGACCTACAATGAGCAGTTCTTC.

This chain uses TRBV6-2 or TRBV6-3 with TRBJ2-1, with 10 bases identical to TRBD1. Germline trimming cut 7 bases from V and 10 bases from J; bases unmatched to any gene: 10. The CDR3 runs 14 residues. Germline V lookup: CDR1 MNHEY, CDR2 SVGEGT. CDR3 DNA sequence: TGTGCCAGCACCCCCGGGACAGGGGTTTGGGAGCAGTTCTTC. Translating gives CASTPGTGVWEQFF.

The chain carries TRBV5-1 and TRBJ2-7; a weak D match, TRBD2 (7 bases). CDR3 length: 15 amino acids. Germline-derived CDR1 and CDR2 are SGHRS and YFSETQ. Trimming removed 2 bases from V and 5 bases from J, with 17 bases in between. The CDR3 loop is CASSLNGGPRDEQYF. For the CDR3, the DNA is TGCGCCAGCAGCTTAAACGGGGGGCCTCGGGACGAGCAGTACTTC.

The genes are TRBV11-3 and TRBJ1-1, with 7 positions matching TRBD1. This CDR3 has 14 amino acids. V lost 0 bases, J lost 3 bases, and 1 base stayed unmatched. Looked up from germline, CDR1 is SGHNT and CDR2 is YENEEA. DNA of the CDR3: TGTGCCAGCAGCTTAGATGGACAGGACACTGAAGCTTTCTTT. Amino acid sequence: CASSLDGQDTEAFF.

The rearrangement links TRBV7-8 to TRBJ2-7; the match to TRBD2 covers 11 bases. Trimming at V came to 5 bases and at J to 0 bases, leaving 3 bases not matched to a gene. Germline V gene lookup returns CDR1 SGHVS and CDR2 FQNEAQ. CDR3 length: 15 amino acids. CDR3 loop: CASSLTSGGSYEQYF. The DNA for the CDR3 is TGTGCCAGCAGCCTCACTAGCGGGGGCTCCTACGAGCAGTACTTC.

This clone was found a few times. The DNA for the CDR3 is TGTGCCAGCAGCCAGCGAGCGGACAGGAAATATAATTCACCCCTCCACTTT. This gives the protein CASSQRADRKYNSPLHF. The chain employs TRBV7-2 and TRBJ1-6, with 7 bases lining up with TRBD1. Germline lookup yields CDR1 SGHTA and CDR2 FQGNSA. The CDR3 extends over 17 amino acids. J gave up 4 bases and V 5 bases, and 11 bases lay outside the gene matches. Combining the CDR3 with reference TRBV7-2 and TRBJ1-6 gives the whole variable domain GAGVSQSPSNKVTEKGKDVELRCDPISGHTALYWYRQSLGQGLEFLIYFQGNSAPDKSGLPSDRFSAERTGGSVSTLTIQRTQQEDSAVYLCASSQRADRKYNSPLHFGNGTRLTVT.

The chain uses TRBV7-9 and TRBJ1-2, with 7 bases identical to TRBD1. After removal of 5 bases from V and 8 bases from J, the junction contained 11 bases not matched to a gene. Germline V gives CDR1 SEHNR, CDR2 FQNEAQ (reference sequence). CDR3 length equals 14 residues. In DNA form, the CDR3 reads TGTGCCAGCAGCACTGGGACAGCCCTAAAAGGCTACACCTTC. Its translation: CASSTGTALKGYTF. The entire variable domain, with the rest obtained from reference TRBV7-9 and TRBJ1-2, is as follows: DTGVSQNPRHKITKRGQNVTFRCDPISEHNRLYWYRQTLGQGPEFLTYFQNEAQLEKSRLLSDRFSAERPKGSFSTLEIQRTEQGDSAMYLCASSTGTALKGYTFGSGTRLTVV.

A word on this clone: This sample also contains other DNA sequences that code for the same CDR3. The J gene is TRBJ1-2, the V gene TRBV6-5, with TRBD1 matching 10 bases. The CDR3 spans 14 residues. CDR1 and CDR2 (germline): MNHEY, SVGAGI. The J segment lost 2 bases and the V segment lost 6 bases, leaving 3 bases of the junction unmatched. In nucleotides, the CDR3 is TGTGCCAGCAGCCGACAGGGGGCGAACTATGGCTACACCTTC. It yields the protein CASSRQGANYGYTF.

The V and J genes are TRBV15 and TRBJ2-1; maybe TRBD1 (6 bases). The CDR3 totals 16 residues. V lost 6 bases and J lost 8, with 23 bases in between. The germline gives CDR1 LNHNV, CDR2 YYDKDF (reference sequence). CDR3 sequence: CATSNRAGDLIYEQFF. CDR3 sequence (DNA): TGTGCCACCAGTAACCGAGCAGGGGATTTGATCTATGAGCAGTTCTTC. The full variable domain, with the rest looked up from reference TRBV15 and TRBJ2-1, is DAMVIQNPRYQVTQFGKPVTLSCSQTLNHNVMYWYQQKSSQAPKLLFHYYDKDFNNEADTPDNFQSRRPNTSFCFLDIRSPGLGDTAMYLCATSNRAGDLIYEQFFGPGTRLTVL.

V usage is TRBV18 and J usage is TRBJ1-5; 9 nucleotides agree with TRBD1. This CDR3 spans 15 amino acids. The V and J ends lost 3 bases and 3 bases, in that order; junction bases with no gene match: 3. In germline, CDR1 is KGHSH, CDR2 LQKENI. The CDR3 coding sequence is TGTGCCAGCTCACCGGACAGGGGAATCAATCAGCCCCAGCATTTT. The encoded protein is CASSPDRGINQPQHF.

This clone was recorded only once. V is TRBV6-5 and J is TRBJ1-4, with D possibly being TRBD1 (6 bases). The germline CDR1 and CDR2 sequences are MNHEY and SVGAGI. The CDR3 is made up of 13 amino acids. Between the trimmed V and J ends, which lost 8 bases and 4 bases, there was a span of 11 bases. The CDR3 loop is CASLKGGNEKLFF. CDR3 nucleotide sequence: TGTGCCAGCCTTAAAGGGGGTAATGAAAAACTGTTTTTT.

In this sample, this clone turned up once. The gene calls are TRBV13 and TRBJ2-5, with 8 bases that match TRBD1. CDR1 PRHDT and CDR2 FYEKMQ come from the germline V gene (reference sequence). The CDR3 loop spans 14 amino acids. The V segment lost 4 bases and the J segment 5 bases; nucleotides outside the gene matches: 6. The CDR3 sequence: CASSSRGRRETQYF. For the CDR3, the DNA is TGTGCCAGCAGCTCCAGGGGGCGCCGGGAGACCCAGTACTTC.

V gene TRBV18 combines with J gene TRBJ1-2, with 12 bases that match TRBD1. J gave up 4 bases and V 3 bases, and 9 bases lay outside the gene matches. The CDR3 is made up of 17 amino acids. CDR1 and CDR2 (germline): KGHSH, LQKENI. Written as DNA, the CDR3 is TGTGCCAGCTCACCGTCCCGGGACAGGGGGCTCGGCTATGGCTACACCTTC. Translated, it gives CASSPSRDRGLGYGYTF.

This rearrangement joins TRBV5-1 to TRBJ2-5; 11 nucleotides match TRBD1. Germline V gene lookup returns CDR1 SGHRS and CDR2 YFSETQ. The CDR3 covers 15 residues. Trimming cost V 2 bases and J 5 bases; bases outside gene matches: 5. CDR3 residues: CASSFGQGAWETQYF. The CDR3 DNA sequence: TGCGCCAGCAGCTTCGGACAGGGGGCTTGGGAGACCCAGTACTTC.

The chain employs TRBV21-1 and TRBJ2-7; TRBD1 is the table's D call, not checked against the DNA. TRBV21-1 is described as a pseudogene. This CDR3 region has 16 residues. Written as DNA, the CDR3 is TGTGCCAGCAGCAAAGATCCAAGGACAGGGGCCTACGAGCAGTACTTC. This sequence encodes CASSKDPRTGAYEQYF.

The chain has TRBV4-1 and TRBJ1-1, with D hard to call. Germline CDR1 MGHRA, CDR2 YSYEKL. V lost 0 bases and J 2 bases, leaving 4 bases between the germline ends. This CDR3 comprises 13 residues. CDR3 in amino acids: CASSQDRNTEAFF. For the CDR3, the DNA is TGCGCCAGCAGCCAAGACAGAAACACTGAAGCTTTCTTT.

The CDR3 reads CAISVQGTNYGYTF. CDR3 DNA sequence: TGTGCCATCAGTGTACAGGGAACTAACTATGGCTACACCTTC. V is TRBV10-3 and J is TRBJ1-2; D may be TRBD1 (6 bases). This CDR3 region has 14 residues. V lost 4 bases and J lost 0, with 9 bases in between. Per germline, CDR1 ENHRY and CDR2 SYGVKD.

The V call is TRBV19, the J call TRBJ2-7; 8 nucleotides match TRBD1. The trim removed 3 bases at V and 3 bases at J, leaving 4 bases unmatched. The CDR3 loop spans 14 amino acids. In germline, CDR1 is LNHDA, CDR2 SQIVND (reference sequence). Here the CDR3 reads CASSIGQGYYEQYF. The DNA of the CDR3 is TGTGCCAGTAGTATCGGACAGGGATACTACGAGCAGTACTTC.

A remark on this clone: One end of the junction varies from germline; a read error may be responsible. The chain recombines TRBV19 with TRBJ1-1, with D maybe TRBD1 (6 bases). The CDR3 sequence is 12 residues long. The germline V gene has CDR1 LNHDA and CDR2 SQIVND (reference sequence). The CDR3 protein is CASNQGNSEAFF. CDR3 DNA sequence: TGTGCCAGTAACCAGGGGAACTCTGAAGCTTTCTTT.

V and J are TRBV6-5 and TRBJ1-1, with a tentative D call TRBD1 (6 bases). Trimming took off 6 bases at V and 1 base at J, with 15 bases between the two ends. The CDR3 totals 15 residues. Germline CDR1 reads MNHEY; CDR2 reads SVGAGI. The CDR3 sequence is CASRRDIWGNTEAFF. The CDR3 nucleotides are TGTGCCAGCAGAAGGGACATTTGGGGGAACACTGAAGCTTTCTTT.

This rearrangement joins TRBV10-3 to TRBJ1-3; 10 bases fit TRBD1. The trim removed 6 bases at V and 2 bases at J, leaving 7 bases unmatched. Germline V gene data show CDR1 as ENHRY and CDR2 as SYGVKD. The CDR3 extends over 16 amino acids. For the CDR3, the DNA is TGTGCCATCAGGACAGGGGGACAGGGGCCTGGAAACACCATATATTTT. Its translation is CAIRTGGQGPGNTIYF.

J is TRBJ1-5 and V is TRBV28; 9 nucleotides line up with TRBD1. V shed 8 bases, J shed 1 base, and the junction held 6 bases outside the gene matches. The germline CDR1 and CDR2 sequences are MDHEN and SYDVKM. The length of the CDR3 is 15 residues. The CDR3 DNA sequence: TGTGCCAGCCACAGGGGGCTCGGGAGCAATCAGCCCCAGCATTTT. Its protein is CASHRGLGSNQPQHF.

V gene TRBV4-2 combines with J gene TRBJ1-1, with 9 nucleotides matching TRBD1. Trimming at V came to 5 bases and at J to 4 bases, leaving 8 bases not matched to a gene. The germline CDR1 and CDR2 sequences are LGHNA and YNFKEQ. This CDR3 has 15 amino acids. The CDR3 region has the DNA TGTGCCAGCAGCTCCATACAGGGGGCGGGCACTGAAGCTTTCTTT. The encoded protein is CASSSIQGAGTEAFF.

The chain uses TRBV11-2 and TRBJ2-2, with D uncertain. Trimming took 7 bases from V and 0 from J, leaving 12 bases between them. The V gene's germline CDR1 is SGHAT and CDR2 FQNNGV. The CDR3 runs to 15 residues. The CDR3 sequence is CASKAPKTNTGELFF. The CDR3 DNA reads as TGTGCCAGCAAAGCCCCTAAAACGAACACCGGGGAGCTGTTTTTT.